These 26 T cell receptor beta chains came from one sample sequenced in a study of blood T cell repertoires in COVID-19. TCRdb's copy holds only in-frame clones and misses some; the assay was immunoSEQ multiplex PCR. Found here are about 180,000 clones, 80% to 90% of them singletons; the top ten hold more than 2.5%. The sample taken for sequencing was peripheral blood. The receptors derive from a man in his 60s with acute or convalescent COVID-19.

CDR3 amino acids: CSVEGGRFGGNIQYF. In nucleotides, the CDR3 is TGCAGCGTGGAGGGCGGGAGGTTCGGGGGAAACATTCAGTACTTC. This chain links TRBV29-1 with TRBJ2-4, with TRBD2 identical over 8 bases. Germline assignment: CDR1 SQVTM and CDR2 ANQGSEA. Germline trimming cut 6 bases from V and 6 bases from J; bases unmatched to any gene: 13. The CDR3 length is 15 residues.

The chain couples TRBV7-2 to TRBJ2-7; D not certain. V was shortened by 1 base and J by 5 bases, with 12 bases between the two germline ends. Germline V gene lookup returns CDR1 SGHTA and CDR2 FQGNSA. The CDR3 covers 14 residues. CDR3 DNA sequence: TGTGCCAGCAGCTTAGAACAGTGGGTCCACGAGCAGTACTTC. Its translation: CASSLEQWVHEQYF.

This chain joins TRBV7-2 and TRBJ2-1, with 9 bases lining up with TRBD1. The germline gives CDR1 SGHTA, CDR2 FQGNSA. CDR3 size: 15 residues. Trimming at V came to 5 bases and at J to 4 bases, leaving 6 bases not matched to a gene. CDR3 amino acids: CASSQGQGTYNEQFF. The DNA for the CDR3 is TGTGCCAGCAGCCAAGGACAGGGGACTTACAATGAGCAGTTCTTC.

The rearrangement joins TRBV7-9 to TRBJ1-5, with a possible D match to TRBD1 (5 bases). The V end lost 3 bases, the J end lost 1 base, and 10 bases lay between the germline ends. Germline V gene data show CDR1 as SEHNR and CDR2 as FQNEAQ (reference sequence). The CDR3 is 15 residues long. Written as DNA, the CDR3 is TGTGCCAGCAGCTTTGGCGGGACGAGCAATCAGCCCCAGCATTTT. As protein: CASSFGGTSNQPQHF.

This chain links TRBV11-2 with TRBJ2-2; no clear D. Germline lookup yields CDR1 SGHAT and CDR2 FQNNGV. The CDR3 runs 13 residues. The germline V and J ends were trimmed by 3 bases and 1 base, with 3 bases remaining between them. CDR3 sequence: CASSFVNTGELFF. The CDR3 DNA reads TGTGCCAGCAGCTTCGTGAACACCGGGGAGCTGTTTTTT.

The V call is TRBV9, the J call TRBJ2-2; D may be TRBD1 (5 bases). CDR1 is SGDLS and CDR2 is YYNGEE in the germline V gene. This CDR3 is built from 13 residues. V lost 3 bases to trimming and J lost 6 bases, with 9 bases between them. In nucleotides, the CDR3 is TGTGCCAGCAGCGCCCGACAGCCCGGGGAGCTGTTTTTT. This codes for CASSARQPGELFF.

The gene calls are TRBV3-1 (or the pseudogene TRBV3-2) and TRBJ2-4; no definite D call. Germline CDR1 and CDR2: LGHDT and YNNKEL (reference sequence). The V end lost 4 bases, the J end lost 0 bases, and 10 bases lay between the germline ends. This CDR3 has 15 amino acids. This CDR3 reads CASSPYSIAKNIQYF. The CDR3 DNA sequence: TGTGCCAGCAGCCCTTACAGTATAGCCAAAAACATTCAGTACTTC.

The CDR3 DNA reads as TGTGCCTCCCAGGGGCATAAGTTCGGGGAGCTGTTTTTT. It is translated as CASQGHKFGELFF. This chain joins TRBV19 and TRBJ2-2; D possibly corresponds to TRBD1 (6 bases). The V gene lost 11 bases and the J gene lost 7 bases, with 17 bases spanning the gap. Germline V gene data show CDR1 as LNHDA and CDR2 as SQIVND (reference sequence). The CDR3 consists of 13 residues.

The gene calls are TRBV24-1 and TRBJ2-5, with 7 nucleotides matching TRBD2. Germline V CDR1 and CDR2: KGHDR, SFDVKD. The CDR3 consists of 16 residues. After removal of 1 base from V and 2 bases from J, the junction contained 6 bases not matched to a gene. CDR3 in amino acids: CATSDFLLASQETQYF. CDR3 nucleotide sequence: TGTGCCACCAGTGATTTTCTACTAGCGAGTCAAGAGACCCAGTACTTC.

CDR3 protein: CASSLAGGHLYEQYF. In DNA form, the CDR3 reads TGTGCCAGCAGCTTAGCGGGAGGCCACCTCTACGAGCAGTACTTC. The rearrangement links TRBV5-6 to TRBJ2-7; 9 positions match TRBD2. V shed 2 bases, J shed 3 bases, and the junction held 6 bases outside the gene matches. Germline V lookup: CDR1 SGHDT, CDR2 YYEEEE. This CDR3 has 15 amino acids.

The rearrangement joins TRBV19 to TRBJ2-1; maybe TRBD2 (6 bases). Trimming removed 6 bases at V and 6 bases at J, with 18 bases between. The germline V gene has CDR1 LNHDA and CDR2 SQIVND (reference sequence). The CDR3 sequence is 15 residues long. The CDR3 loop is CASSAPAGGSNEQFF. For the CDR3, the DNA is TGTGCCAGTAGCGCTCCAGCGGGTGGTTCCAATGAGCAGTTCTTC.

The chain is built from TRBV5-6 and TRBJ2-7, with a possible D match to TRBD2 (5 bases). Germline lookup yields CDR1 SGHDT and CDR2 YYEEEE. This CDR3 has 14 amino acids. The V end lost 0 bases, the J end lost 0 bases, and 7 bases lay between the germline ends. CDR3 nucleotides: TGTGCCAGCAGCTTGGACGGGGACTCCTACGAGCAGTACTTC. The encoded protein is CASSLDGDSYEQYF.

Notes on this clone: One end of the junction fails to match germline, which may point to a read error. Other DNA sequences in the same sample also yield this CDR3. This chain links TRBV4-1 with TRBJ1-3, with a tentative D call TRBD1 (6 bases). CDR1 and CDR2 from the germline V gene are MGHRA and YSYEKL. This CDR3 is built from 16 residues. The CDR3 nucleotides are TGCGCTAGCAGCCCGGATGCGGGGGGCGTAGGAAACACCATATATTTT. As protein: CASSPDAGGVGNTIYF.

The sample holds many counts of this clone. This sequence joins TRBV5-4 and TRBJ2-7; 9 bases are shared with TRBD1. The ends lost 4 bases at V and 1 base at J; junction bases unmatched: 6. CDR3 size: 15 residues. Germline V gene sequence: CDR1 SGHNT, CDR2 YYREEE (reference sequence). This CDR3 is CASSISGTGSYEQYF. CDR3 nucleotides: TGTGCCAGCAGCATCTCCGGGACAGGGTCCTACGAGCAGTACTTC. The variable domain in full, with the rest retrieved from reference TRBV5-4 and TRBJ2-7, is ETGVTQSPTHLIKTRGQQVTLRCSSQSGHNTVSWYQQALGQGPQFIFQYYREEENGRGNFPPRFSGLQFPNYSSELNVNALELDDSALYLCASSISGTGSYEQYFGPGTRLTVT.

This chain links TRBV7-9 with TRBJ2-3; 11 nucleotides agree with TRBD2. CDR3 length equals 14 residues. V lost 4 bases and J lost 7; bases outside the gene matches: 4. In germline, CDR1 is SEHNR, CDR2 FQNEAQ (reference sequence). The CDR3 DNA follows: TGTGCCAGCAGCTCCCTAGCGGGAGGTAATACGCAGTATTTT. Translated, it gives CASSSLAGGNTQYF.

The chain carries TRBV11-2 and TRBJ1-1, with TRBD1 identical over 7 bases. The germline V gene has CDR1 SGHAT and CDR2 FQNNGV. The CDR3 length is 13 residues. With 11 bases clipped from V and 1 base from J, the junction kept 7 bases outside the gene matches. The CDR3 loop reads CAASRDRNTEAFF. In nucleotides, the CDR3 is TGTGCCGCCAGCCGGGACAGGAACACTGAAGCTTTCTTT.

The chain is built from TRBV5-1 and TRBJ2-7, with 8 bases identical to TRBD2. This CDR3 comprises 16 residues. J lost 6 bases, V lost 4 bases, and 15 bases had no gene match. Germline values: CDR1 SGHRS, CDR2 YFSETQ. The CDR3 bases are TGCGCCAGCAGCCCAAGGGCGTGGGCGGGAGGCTCCGAGCAGTACTTC. It codes for CASSPRAWAGGSEQYF.

The chain employs TRBV5-1 and TRBJ2-1, with 8 bases that match TRBD2. This CDR3 has 16 amino acids. V was clipped by 0 bases and J by 7 bases; unmatched bases: 9. Germline values: CDR1 SGHRS, CDR2 YFSETQ. CDR3 DNA: TGCGCCAGCAGCTTGGAGGGAGCGGGAGTGCTGAATGAGCAGTTCTTC. This encodes CASSLEGAGVLNEQFF.

The rearrangement links TRBV24-1 to TRBJ2-5, with 9 bases that match TRBD1. V dropped 4 bases and J dropped 3; count of bases not matched to a gene: 5. The CDR3 spans 15 residues. Germline CDR1 is KGHDR and CDR2 is SFDVKD. The CDR3 sequence is CATSEPGQGKETQYF. In nucleotides, the CDR3 is TGTGCCACCAGTGAACCGGGACAGGGTAAAGAGACCCAGTACTTC.

The CDR3 DNA follows: TGTGCCTCAAAGTTCAAGGGGACAGGGACCTCTGGAAACACCATATATTTT. Its protein product is CASKFKGTGTSGNTIYF. The V gene is TRBV19, the J gene TRBJ1-3; TRBD1 matches 9 bases. V gave up 11 bases and J gave up 0 bases; unmatched junction bases: 14. CDR1 is LNHDA and CDR2 is SQIVND in the germline V gene (reference sequence). CDR3 length: 17 amino acids.

This clone has just a few counts. Other DNA sequences in the sample encode the same CDR3. The genes are TRBV2 and TRBJ2-7; D might be TRBD2 (5 bases). In germline, CDR1 is SNHLY, CDR2 FYNNEI. This CDR3 comprises 11 residues. V lost 4 bases and J 4 bases, leaving 5 bases between the germline ends. The CDR3 protein is CASSAGYEQYF. The DNA of the CDR3 is TGTGCCAGCAGTGCGGGATACGAGCAGTACTTC.

This rearrangement joins TRBV6-5 to TRBJ1-5, with TRBD1 matching over 7 bases. The CDR3 has 15 residues. Germline V gene sequence: CDR1 MNHEY, CDR2 SVGAGI. The V gene end was trimmed by 6 bases and the J gene end by 2 bases; junction bases not matched to a gene: 7. CDR3 in DNA: TGTGCCAGCAGCTCTACAGGGGTTGGCAATCAGCCCCAGCATTTT. Translating gives CASSSTGVGNQPQHF.

This clone occurred many times. The chain uses TRBV2 and TRBJ1-5, with no clear D. This CDR3 comprises 12 residues. Trimming left V 6 bases short and J 6 bases short, with 9 bases between. The germline V gene encodes CDR1 SNHLY and CDR2 FYNNEI. As DNA, the CDR3 is TGTGCCAGCAGCCCTCCTTCTCAGCCCCAGCATTTT. As protein: CASSPPSQPQHF.

The chain combines TRBV7-9 with TRBJ2-3; TRBD2 matches 8 bases. This CDR3 is built from 16 residues. CDR1 and CDR2 (germline): SEHNR, FQNEAQ (reference sequence). V trimming: 5 bases; J trimming: 0 bases; junction bases outside the gene matches: 7. CDR3 protein: CASSPSGGTSTDTQYF. The CDR3 nucleotides are TGTGCCAGCAGCCCGAGCGGGGGCACTAGCACAGATACGCAGTATTTT.

A single count supports this clone. J is TRBJ2-1 and V is TRBV5-4, with D possibly TRBD2 on 6 matching bases. The CDR3 sequence is 14 residues long. The germline V gene encodes CDR1 SGHNT and CDR2 YYREEE (reference sequence). CDR3 nucleotide sequence: TGTGCGAGCCAGGGAGCTGGGCGGAGGGATGAGCAGTTCTTC. Encoded protein: CASQGAGRRDEQFF. Variable domain in full (rest from reference TRBV5-4 and TRBJ2-1): ETGVTQSPTHLIKTRGQQVTLRCSSQSGHNTVSWYQQALGQGPQFIFQYYREEENGRGNFPPRFSGLQFPNYSSELNVNALELDDSALYLCASQGAGRRDEQFFGPGTRLTVL.

The chain is built from TRBV23-1 and TRBJ2-3; TRBD2 aligns across 11 bases. TRBV23-1 is labeled an ORF, and its function is uncertain. There are 19 residues in the CDR3. The J segment lost 0 bases and the V segment lost 1 base, leaving 9 bases of the junction unmatched. This CDR3 is CASSQWGTSGRASTDTQYF. The CDR3 nucleotides are TGCGCCAGCAGTCAATGGGGGACTAGCGGCCGGGCTAGCACAGATACGCAGTATTTT.